The source of this T cell receptor (beta chain) is a study of beta chain features in type 1 diabetes. The trim removed 5 bases at V and 3 bases at J, leaving 6 bases unmatched. From germline, CDR1 is LGHNT and CDR2 FRNRAP. CDR3 length: 14 residues. This clone was observed a handful of times. The antigen is not known. Expressed TCRB transcripts were sequenced because the entire RNA isolate underwent reverse transcription. TCRdb's table, derived via immunoSEQ multiplex PCR, lists solely in-frame clones and lacks some. The data contain hundreds of thousands of clones, about 14% of them singletons. Study-wide results and caveats: In every one of the four CD4+ subsets, TCRB CDR3s were moderately but significantly shorter in Type 1 diabetes patients.

Sequenced material: naive CD4+ T cells from blood. The chain couples TRBV12-5 to TRBJ2-5; 7 bases map to TRBD1. The receptor was isolated from a man aged 18 to 30 with type 1 diabetes. The CDR3 protein is CASGPGQDKETQYF. In DNA, the CDR3 is TGTGCTAGTGGTCCCGGACAGGATAAAGAGACCCAGTACTTC. Based on the CDR3 plus reference TRBV12-5 and TRBJ2-5, the full variable domain is DARVTQTPRHKVTEMGQEVTMRCQPILGHNTVFWYRQTMMQGLELLAYFRNRAPLDDSGMPKDRFSAEMPDATLATLKIQPSEPRDSAVYFCASGPGQDKETQYFGPGTRLLVL.